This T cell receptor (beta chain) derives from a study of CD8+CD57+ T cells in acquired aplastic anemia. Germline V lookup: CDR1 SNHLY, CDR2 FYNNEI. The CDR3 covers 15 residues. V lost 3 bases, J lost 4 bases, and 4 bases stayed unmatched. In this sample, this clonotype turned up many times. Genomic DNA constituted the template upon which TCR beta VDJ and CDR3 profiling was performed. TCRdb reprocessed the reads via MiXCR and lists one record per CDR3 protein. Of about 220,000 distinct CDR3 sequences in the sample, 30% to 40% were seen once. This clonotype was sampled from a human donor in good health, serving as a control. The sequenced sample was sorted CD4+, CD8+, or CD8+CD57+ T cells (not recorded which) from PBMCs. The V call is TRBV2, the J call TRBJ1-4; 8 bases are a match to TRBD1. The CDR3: CASSDVDRGNEKLFF. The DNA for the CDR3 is TGTGCCAGCAGTGATGTCGACAGGGGTAATGAAAAACTGTTTTTT. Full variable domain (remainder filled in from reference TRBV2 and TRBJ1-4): EPEVTQTPSHQVTQMGQEVILRCVPISNHLYFYWYRQILGQKVEFLVSFYNNEISEKSEIFDDQFSVERPDGSNFTLKIRSTKLEDSAMYFCASSDVDRGNEKLFFGSGTQLSVL.